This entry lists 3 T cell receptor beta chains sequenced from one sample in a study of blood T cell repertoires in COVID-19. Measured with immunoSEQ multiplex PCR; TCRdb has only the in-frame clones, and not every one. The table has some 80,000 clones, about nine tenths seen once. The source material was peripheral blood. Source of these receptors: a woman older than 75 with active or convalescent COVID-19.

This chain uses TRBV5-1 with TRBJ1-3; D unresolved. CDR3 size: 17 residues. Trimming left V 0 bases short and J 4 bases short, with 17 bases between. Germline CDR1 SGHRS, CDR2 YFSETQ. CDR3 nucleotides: TGCGCCAGCAGCTTGGCCCCCCCGGGAAACCGAGGAAACACCATATATTTT. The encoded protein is CASSLAPPGNRGNTIYF.

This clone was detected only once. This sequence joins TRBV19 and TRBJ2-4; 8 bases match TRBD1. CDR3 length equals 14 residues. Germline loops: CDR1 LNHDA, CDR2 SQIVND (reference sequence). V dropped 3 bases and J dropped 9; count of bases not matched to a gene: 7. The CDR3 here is CASSMSGQGSIQYF. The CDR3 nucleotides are TGTGCCAGTAGTATGAGTGGACAGGGAAGCATTCAGTACTTC. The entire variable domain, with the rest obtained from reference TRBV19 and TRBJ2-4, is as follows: DGGITQSPKYLFRKEGQNVTLSCEQNLNHDAMYWYRQDPGQGLRLIYYSQIVNDFQKGDIAEGYSVSREKKESFPLTVTSAQKNPTAFYLCASSMSGQGSIQYFGAGTRLSVL.

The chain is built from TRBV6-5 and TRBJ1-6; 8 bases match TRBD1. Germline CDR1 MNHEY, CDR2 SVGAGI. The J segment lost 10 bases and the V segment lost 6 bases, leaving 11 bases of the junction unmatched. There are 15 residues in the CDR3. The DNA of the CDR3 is TGTGCCAGCAGCGCCCAGGGGGCGGACAAGTCACCCCTCCACTTT. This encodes CASSAQGADKSPLHF.